This T cell receptor beta chain appears in the sequencing data of a study of shared clonotypes between healthy human individuals. Study summary: Three plates each covered CD4 naive and memory; CD8 naive two, CD8 memory one. General study results and limits: A limitation of the genetic and exposure-history diversity represented arose from few donors. Some naive CD4 clonotypes, roughly 4.5%, turned up in common across several donors.

The CDR3 spans 16 residues. The junction had 6 bases not matched to a gene; V was cut back by 5 bases and J by 0 bases. Germline lookup yields CDR1 SEHNR and CDR2 FQNEAQ (reference sequence). Terminally differentiated effector memory CD45RA+ cells were excluded from the naive CD8 cells, which were CD45RO-negative and positively selected for CCR7. This clone was seen once. Its matching antigen is unknown. It was across several immunoSEQ plates that each subset's genomic DNA was evenly split. The method was immunoSEQ multiplex PCR; TCRdb's version includes in-frame clones alone and lacks a portion of them. This table has 650,000 to 800,000 clones, 92% appearing once.

This TCR was recovered from a man aged 25-40 years in good health. Material: naive CD8+ T cells sorted from blood. The chain joins TRBV7-9 to TRBJ2-3; 9 nucleotides align to TRBD2. Written as DNA, the CDR3 is TGTGCCAGCAGCGTTTTAGCGGGAGCTAGCACAGATACGCAGTATTTT. This translates into CASSVLAGASTDTQYF. Supplemented by reference TRBV7-9 and TRBJ2-3, the full variable domain reads DTGVSQNPRHKITKRGQNVTFRCDPISEHNRLYWYRQTLGQGPEFLTYFQNEAQLEKSRLLSDRFSAERPKGSFSTLEIQRTEQGDSAMYLCASSVLAGASTDTQYFGPGTRLTVL.